The 21 T cell receptor beta chains below were found in one sample sequenced in a study of CD8 T cells in Susac syndrome. The RNA input was roughly 0.45 to 1 ug, and it was reverse transcribed with random hexamers. TCRdb independently ran MiXCR on the immunoSEQ multiplex PCR reads; one entry per CDR3 protein. The sample records around 99,000 distinct CDR3 sequences, 96% being singletons. The sequencing input was CD4+ T cells from PBMCs. The receptors were sampled from a human donor in good health.

This sequence joins TRBV28 and TRBJ2-1, with D possibly being TRBD2 (5 bases). This CDR3 comprises 11 residues. V gave up 8 bases and J gave up 10 bases, with 12 bases separating them. The germline CDR1 and CDR2 sequences are MDHEN and SYDVKM. CDR3 bases: TGTGCCAGCGGAGGAGTACAGGAGCAGTTCTTC. Its translation is CASGGVQEQFF.

The chain recombines TRBV13 with TRBJ2-5; 8 bases line up with TRBD2. The CDR3 is 18 residues long. Germline CDR1 PRHDT, CDR2 FYEKMQ (reference sequence). V lost 6 bases, J lost 4 bases, and 19 bases stayed unmatched. The CDR3 loop is CASSPSLVREGQRETQYF. In DNA, the CDR3 is TGTGCCAGCAGTCCTAGTTTGGTTCGGGAGGGTCAGAGAGAGACCCAGTACTTC.

The rearrangement joins TRBV5-5 to TRBJ2-7; D uncertain. The CDR3 runs to 15 residues. Trimming removed 0 bases at V and 0 bases at J, with 10 bases between. Germline CDR1 SGHKS, CDR2 YYEKEE (reference sequence). As DNA, the CDR3 is TGTGCCAGCAGCTTGGGCCCGGGTCCCTCCTACGAGCAGTACTTC. Translating it yields CASSLGPGPSYEQYF.

The CDR3 here is CASSYRDRVNSPLHF. In DNA, the CDR3 is TGTGCCAGCAGTTACAGGGACAGGGTTAACTCACCCCTCCACTTT. V usage is TRBV6-2 or TRBV6-3 and J usage is TRBJ1-6; 9 nucleotides agree with TRBD1. J was trimmed by 10 bases and V by 2 bases; bases with no gene match: 6. The CDR3 extends over 15 amino acids. Looked up from germline, CDR1 is MNHEY and CDR2 is SVGEGT.

V is TRBV2 and J is TRBJ2-5; tentatively, D is TRBD2 (6 bases). The germline gives CDR1 SNHLY, CDR2 FYNNEI. The V end was cut by 7 bases, the J end by 7 bases, with 13 bases between. The CDR3 extends over 12 amino acids. For the CDR3, the DNA is TGTGCCAGCATAGTACAGGAGGGGACCCAGTACTTC. Translated: CASIVQEGTQYF.

The chain has TRBV20-1 and TRBJ2-1, with unresolved D. Germline values: CDR1 DFQATT, CDR2 SNEGSKA (reference sequence). The CDR3 has 14 residues. The V gene lost 3 bases and the J gene lost 0 bases, with 9 bases spanning the gap. The CDR3 loop is CSARLVSSYNEQFF. CDR3 sequence (DNA): TGCAGTGCTAGGCTAGTGAGCTCCTACAATGAGCAGTTCTTC.

The rearrangement uses TRBV7-2 and TRBJ2-7, with a weak D call TRBD2 (5 bases). The CDR3 length is 14 residues. Germline lookup yields CDR1 SGHTA and CDR2 FQGNSA. V lost 2 bases, J lost 0 bases, and 8 bases lay in between. The CDR3 protein is CASSLKSGSYEQYF. The DNA for the CDR3 is TGTGCCAGCAGCTTAAAAAGCGGCTCCTACGAGCAGTACTTC.

This rearrangement joins TRBV5-1 to TRBJ2-7; 8 nucleotides agree with TRBD1. The CDR3 covers 15 residues. V trimming: 3 bases; J trimming: 0 bases; junction bases outside the gene matches: 5. Germline V gene lookup returns CDR1 SGHRS and CDR2 YFSETQ. The CDR3 region has the DNA TGCGCCAGCAGCTCGGGACAGGCATTCTCCTACGAGCAGTACTTC. This translates into CASSSGQAFSYEQYF. The whole variable domain, filled in from reference TRBV5-1 and TRBJ2-7, reads KAGVTQTPRYLIKTRGQQVTLSCSPISGHRSVSWYQQTPGQGLQFLFEYFSETQRNKGNFPGRFSGRQFSNSRSEMNVSTLELGDSALYLCASSSGQAFSYEQYFGPGTRLTVT.

The V and J genes are TRBV7-9 and TRBJ1-6; TRBD1 is a possible D gene (5 bases). The length of the CDR3 is 15 residues. Trimming pared 5 bases from V and 4 bases from J, leaving 12 bases between. Germline V gene lookup returns CDR1 SEHNR and CDR2 FQNEAQ (reference sequence). CDR3 amino acids: CASSPQGPYNSPLHF. The CDR3, as DNA: TGTGCCAGCAGCCCCCAGGGACCGTATAATTCACCCCTCCACTTT.

CDR3 loop: CASSFQGAVYGYTF. The CDR3 DNA is TGTGCCAGCAGCTTCCAGGGGGCCGTCTATGGCTACACCTTC. The chain is built from TRBV5-6 and TRBJ1-2; the match to TRBD1 covers 8 bases. The CDR3 sequence is 14 residues long. The J segment lost 4 bases and the V segment lost 2 bases, leaving 4 bases of the junction unmatched. The V gene's germline CDR1 is SGHDT and CDR2 YYEEEE.

The V and J genes are TRBV6-5 and TRBJ2-7, with D possibly matching TRBD2 (7 bases). The V gene's germline CDR1 is MNHEY and CDR2 SVGAGI. The V and J ends lost 2 bases and 4 bases respectively, with 15 bases between them. This CDR3 comprises 15 residues. This CDR3 reads CASSYRREGGYEQYF. CDR3 coding DNA: TGTGCCAGCAGTTACCGTAGAGAGGGGGGGTACGAGCAGTACTTC.

This sequence joins TRBV3-1 and TRBJ1-1; D is undetermined. V was cut by 3 bases and J by 7 bases, with 12 bases left in between. The CDR3 covers 13 residues. The germline CDR1 and CDR2 sequences are LGHDT and YNNKEL (reference sequence). The DNA of the CDR3 is TGTGCCAGCAGCCAGACATCGGGCAGTGAAGCTTTCTTT. Protein: CASSQTSGSEAFF.

The rearrangement joins TRBV6-1 to TRBJ2-6; perhaps TRBD1 as D (5 bases). V dropped 6 bases and J dropped 3 bases, with 12 bases sitting between them. The CDR3 totals 15 residues. Per the germline V gene, CDR1 is MNHNS and CDR2 is SASEGT. The CDR3 reads CASSHTGGGANVLTF. For the CDR3, the DNA is TGTGCCAGCAGCCATACAGGCGGTGGGGCCAACGTCCTGACTTTC.

This rearrangement joins TRBV12-3 or TRBV12-4 to TRBJ2-7, with 10 bases that match TRBD1. The V segment lost 5 bases and the J segment 6 bases; nucleotides outside the gene matches: 7. There are 14 residues in the CDR3. The CDR3 DNA is TGTGCCAGCAGTCCCAGACAGGGGGCGGGCGAGCAGTACTTC. Its protein product is CASSPRQGAGEQYF.

The chain links TRBV6-1 to TRBJ1-2, with 8 positions matching TRBD1. V gave up 6 bases and J gave up 5 bases; unmatched junction bases: 11. Looked up from germline, CDR1 is MNHNS and CDR2 is SASEGT. CDR3 length: 15 amino acids. Here the CDR3 DNA reads TGTGCCAGCAGAGAGGGGACAGGCGGCCTTTATGGCTACACCTTC. This encodes CASREGTGGLYGYTF.

The chain links TRBV5-1 to TRBJ2-5; possibly TRBD2 for D (6 bases). In germline, CDR1 is SGHRS, CDR2 YFSETQ. Trimming removed 4 bases at V and 4 bases at J, with 14 bases between. There are 14 residues in the CDR3. CDR3 DNA: TGCGCCAGCAGCCCGGCGGCGGGGAGAGAGACCCAGTACTTC. Translating gives CASSPAAGRETQYF.

This chain links TRBV29-1 with TRBJ2-6, with D hard to call. The V gene lost 4 bases and the J gene lost 0 bases, with 4 bases spanning the gap. Germline V gene lookup returns CDR1 SQVTM and CDR2 ANQGSEA. There are 13 residues in the CDR3. The CDR3 protein is CSVAISGANVLTF. CDR3 sequence (DNA): TGCAGCGTTGCAATCTCTGGGGCCAACGTCCTGACTTTC.

This chain links TRBV19 with TRBJ2-7, with TRBD2 identical over 14 bases. Trimming took 10 bases from V and 5 from J; bases not matched to a gene: 4. CDR3 length: 13 amino acids. In germline, CDR1 is LNHDA, CDR2 SQIVND (reference sequence). CDR3 DNA sequence: TGTGCCACCCGACTAGCGGGAGGGCACGAGCAGTACTTC. Residues: CATRLAGGHEQYF.

J is TRBJ1-6 and V is TRBV18; D remains ambiguous. CDR1 is KGHSH, CDR2 LQKENI, per germline. V was shortened by 3 bases and J by 5 bases, with 8 bases between the two germline ends. The CDR3 runs to 14 residues. The CDR3: CASSPVDDNSPLHF. For the CDR3, the DNA is TGTGCCAGCTCACCCGTGGACGATAATTCACCCCTCCACTTT.

This chain joins TRBV5-6 and TRBJ2-7; 9 nucleotides line up with TRBD1. CDR1 is SGHDT and CDR2 is YYEEEE in the germline V gene. V trimming: 9 bases; J trimming: 5 bases; junction bases outside the gene matches: 9. The CDR3 sequence is 13 residues long. CDR3 region: CATNRDRVHEQYF. DNA for the CDR3: TGTGCCACCAACCGGGACAGGGTGCACGAGCAGTACTTC.

V is TRBV5-1 and J is TRBJ1-1, with no clear D. The CDR3 loop spans 14 amino acids. CDR1 and CDR2 from the germline V gene are SGHRS and YFSETQ. The germline V and J ends were trimmed by 4 bases and 3 bases, with 13 bases remaining between them. The CDR3 DNA follows: TGCGCCAGCAGCAGGGCTGGGGTTGACACTGAAGCTTTCTTT. Its protein product is CASSRAGVDTEAFF.